These 5 T cell receptor beta chains came from one sample sequenced in a study of T cells in Graves' hyperthyroidism and ophthalmopathy. RNA transcripts gave rise to amplified TCR beta CDR3 regions. The HTBI primer set was used in a first-round RT-PCR of the TCR CDR3. TCRdb reprocessed the multiplex PCR reads with MiXCR, giving one entry per CDR3 protein. The sample has approximately 530,000 distinct CDR3 sequences; 15% to 20% are singletons. Sequencing used blood. These receptors were collected from a man aged 35 to 55 with Graves' ophthalmopathy.

This chain joins TRBV4-2 and TRBJ2-3, with a possible D match to TRBD1 (5 bases). Germline V gene lookup returns CDR1 LGHNA and CDR2 YNFKEQ. CDR3 length: 15 amino acids. V dropped 3 bases and J dropped 2 bases, with 12 bases sitting between them. In DNA, the CDR3 is TGTGCCAGCAGCCAGCAAGCAGGGTTCACAGATACGCAGTATTTT. Its protein product is CASSQQAGFTDTQYF.

This clonotype was counted many times. This sequence joins TRBV20-1 and TRBJ2-3; possibly TRBD1 for D (5 bases). Germline lookup yields CDR1 DFQATT and CDR2 SNEGSKA (reference sequence). Deletions cut 6 bases from V and 1 base from J, with 17 bases between. The length of the CDR3 is 15 residues. The CDR3 here is CSARRKGRGTDTQYF. DNA for the CDR3: TGCAGTGCCAGGCGGAAGGGCAGGGGCACAGATACGCAGTATTTT.

In its sample, this clonotype was seen a few times. This chain connects TRBV28 to TRBJ1-3; 7 nucleotides line up with TRBD1. CDR3 length equals 18 residues. The trim removed 6 bases at V and 0 bases at J, leaving 14 bases unmatched. Per the germline V gene, CDR1 is MDHEN and CDR2 is SYDVKM. The CDR3 loop reads CASRDHRTGLSSGNTIYF. In nucleotides, the CDR3 is TGTGCCAGCAGAGACCATCGGACAGGCTTGAGCTCTGGAAACACCATATATTTT.

This clonotype was recorded a few times. The V and J genes are TRBV18 and TRBJ2-1; 8 bases map to TRBD1. J lost 9 bases, V lost 3 bases, and 7 bases had no gene match. Germline V gives CDR1 KGHSH, CDR2 LQKENI. The CDR3 is 14 amino acids. The CDR3 DNA reads TGTGCCAGCTCACCTATGGACAGGGATGGTGAGCAGTTCTTC. Residues: CASSPMDRDGEQFF.

This clonotype was detected many times. The V and J genes are TRBV7-2 and TRBJ2-3; D might be TRBD2 (5 bases). The length of the CDR3 is 14 residues. The germline CDR1 and CDR2 sequences are SGHTA and FQGNSA. The germline V and J ends were trimmed by 6 bases and 2 bases, with 12 bases remaining between them. The CDR3 nucleotides are TGTGCCAGCAGACTCGGACTTGTCACAGATACGCAGTATTTT. Its translation is CASRLGLVTDTQYF.